These 28 T cell receptor beta chains were sequenced from one sample in a study of blood T cell repertoires in COVID-19. Some clones are missing from TCRdb's copy, which holds only in-frame ones; the method was immunoSEQ multiplex PCR. The table shows roughly 68,000 clones, with 88% occurring only once. Sequenced sample: peripheral blood. All receptors come from a human donor in a cohort sampled during active COVID-19.

The chain has TRBV7-2 and TRBJ1-6; D call uncertain. The V gene lost 4 bases and the J gene lost 10 bases, with 14 bases spanning the gap. The CDR3 runs to 14 residues. CDR1 is SGHTA, CDR2 FQGNSA, per germline. The CDR3 loop reads CASSSHREISPLHF. CDR3 coding DNA: TGTGCCAGCAGCTCCCACCGGGAGATATCACCCCTCCACTTT. Complete variable domain (other parts from reference TRBV7-2 and TRBJ1-6): GAGVSQSPSNKVTEKGKDVELRCDPISGHTALYWYRQSLGQGLEFLIYFQGNSAPDKSGLPSDRFSAERTGGSVSTLTIQRTQQEDSAVYLCASSSHREISPLHFGNGTRLTVT.

The rearrangement links TRBV5-1 to TRBJ2-7, with TRBD1 matching 9 bases. V dropped 4 bases and J dropped 1; count of bases not matched to a gene: 3. This CDR3 is 14 amino acids long. Germline V gene lookup returns CDR1 SGHRS and CDR2 YFSETQ. CDR3: CASSRTGESYEQYF. The CDR3 DNA follows: TGCGCCAGCAGCCGGACAGGGGAATCCTACGAGCAGTACTTC.

The chain employs TRBV6-1 and TRBJ2-4; D remains unclear. V was trimmed by 2 bases and J by 2 bases, leaving 13 bases between them. Germline V lookup: CDR1 MNHNS, CDR2 SASEGT. The CDR3 runs 16 residues. The DNA of the CDR3 is TGTGCCAGCAGTGAAAACTCCTGGGCACCCAAAAACATTCAGTACTTC. It is translated as CASSENSWAPKNIQYF.

This chain's CDR3 is CASSLRLAGVSDTQYF. The CDR3 coding sequence is TGTGCCAGCAGCTTAAGGCTAGCGGGAGTGTCAGATACGCAGTATTTT. The V and J genes are TRBV7-6 and TRBJ2-3, with 10 bases fitting TRBD2. CDR3 size: 16 residues. Germline lookup yields CDR1 SGHVS and CDR2 FNYEAQ. Trimming at V came to 2 bases and at J to 4 bases, leaving 6 bases not matched to a gene.

This rearrangement joins TRBV11-3 to TRBJ2-2; no firm D call. V was pared by 8 bases and J by 5 bases, with 12 bases between. The CDR3 totals 13 residues. Per germline, CDR1 SGHNT and CDR2 YENEEA. The CDR3 spells CASQDQVTGELFF. The CDR3 coding sequence is TGTGCCAGCCAGGATCAGGTTACCGGGGAGCTGTTTTTT. Variable domain in full (rest from reference TRBV11-3 and TRBJ2-2): EAGVVQSPRYKIIEKKQPVAFWCNPISGHNTLYWYLQNLGQGPELLIRYENEEAVDDSQLPKDRFSAERLKGVDSTLKIQPAELGDSAVYLCASQDQVTGELFFGEGSRLTVL.

This chain connects TRBV2 to TRBJ2-7; TRBD1 matches at 9 bases. Germline V lookup: CDR1 SNHLY, CDR2 FYNNEI. The CDR3 extends over 15 amino acids. Trimming cost V 6 bases and J 5 bases; bases outside gene matches: 11. In nucleotides, the CDR3 is TGTGCCAGCAGAATTTCCGGGACAGGGTCCCACGAGCAGTACTTC. This translates into CASRISGTGSHEQYF.

This chain links TRBV14 with TRBJ2-3; a weak D match, TRBD1 (6 bases). Trimming removed 4 bases at V and 4 bases at J, with 9 bases between. Germline V gene sequence: CDR1 SGHDN, CDR2 FVKESK. The CDR3 runs 13 residues. CDR3 nucleotide sequence: TGTGCCAGCAGCCTCGAGGGGGCAGATACGCAGTATTTT. This encodes CASSLEGADTQYF.

This clone has more than one count but fewer than ten. This chain uses TRBV19 with TRBJ1-2; D ambiguous. Germline CDR1 LNHDA, CDR2 SQIVND (reference sequence). CDR3 size: 13 residues. Deletions cut 3 bases from V and 4 bases from J, with 9 bases between. CDR3 coding DNA: TGTGCCAGTAGTATCCGGGGTGGCTATGGCTACACCTTC. Protein product: CASSIRGGYGYTF.

This clone was detected a few times. CDR3 loop: CATSRDSVAVFF. DNA for the CDR3: TGTGCCACCAGCAGAGACTCTGTGGCGGTGTTTTTT. This sequence joins TRBV15 and TRBJ1-4; no clear D gene. CDR1 and CDR2 from the germline V gene are LNHNV and YYDKDF (reference sequence). The CDR3 covers 12 residues. Trimming pared 0 bases from V and 15 bases from J, leaving 11 bases between. The entire variable domain, with the rest obtained from reference TRBV15 and TRBJ1-4, is as follows: DAMVIQNPRYQVTQFGKPVTLSCSQTLNHNVMYWYQQKSSQAPKLLFHYYDKDFNNEADTPDNFQSRRPNTSFCFLDIRSPGLGDTAMYLCATSRDSVAVFFGSGTQLSVL.

The chain uses TRBV5-1 and TRBJ2-5; 12 bases are shared with TRBD2. Germline V CDR1 and CDR2: SGHRS, YFSETQ. The junction had 17 bases not matched to a gene; V was cut back by 0 bases and J by 5 bases. CDR3 size: 20 residues. CDR3 sequence reads: CASSLALGTSGLLPGETQYF. In DNA, the CDR3 is TGCGCCAGCAGCTTGGCCTTGGGGACTAGCGGGCTACTCCCGGGGGAGACCCAGTACTTC.

The rearrangement links TRBV28 to TRBJ2-7, with D possibly matching TRBD2 (6 bases). V was shortened by 5 bases and J by 7 bases, with 12 bases between the two germline ends. The CDR3 spans 12 residues. CDR1 is MDHEN, CDR2 SYDVKM, per germline. The CDR3: CASSPSGREQYF. Here the CDR3 DNA reads TGTGCCAGCAGTCCCTCCGGGAGAGAGCAGTACTTC.

J is TRBJ1-4 and V is TRBV28; 10 nucleotides line up with TRBD1. Looked up from germline, CDR1 is MDHEN and CDR2 is SYDVKM. Trimming cost V 5 bases and J 10 bases; bases outside gene matches: 13. CDR3 length equals 16 residues. The CDR3 sequence: CASSPGTGENWGKLFF. In DNA form, the CDR3 reads TGTGCCAGCAGTCCAGGGACAGGGGAGAATTGGGGAAAACTGTTTTTT.

V is TRBV11-3 and J is TRBJ2-1, with unresolved D. Germline V lookup: CDR1 SGHNT, CDR2 YENEEA. The CDR3 spans 14 residues. V was pared by 1 base and J by 7 bases, with 11 bases between. DNA of the CDR3: TGTGCCAGCAGCTTAGCGGGTGTAGTTAATGAGCAGTTCTTC. Translating gives CASSLAGVVNEQFF.

The count of this clone is one. This chain links TRBV6-5 with TRBJ2-2; D gene uncertain. This CDR3 has 15 amino acids. Germline assignment: CDR1 MNHEY and CDR2 SVGAGI. With 6 bases removed from V and 0 bases from J, the gap between germline ends came to 11 bases. The CDR3 loop is CASRAASANTGELFF. The CDR3 coding sequence is TGTGCCAGCAGGGCGGCCTCCGCGAACACCGGGGAGCTGTTTTTT.

The genes are TRBV19 and TRBJ2-3; 7 bases match TRBD1. There are 18 residues in the CDR3. Germline trimming cut 5 bases from V and 2 bases from J; bases unmatched to any gene: 16. CDR1 is LNHDA, CDR2 SQIVND, per germline (reference sequence). The CDR3 is CASSVRPSQGLVTDTQYF. The DNA of the CDR3 is TGTGCCAGTAGTGTCCGCCCATCACAGGGGTTGGTCACAGATACGCAGTATTTT.

The chain carries TRBV10-3 and TRBJ2-1; 8 positions match TRBD2. The CDR3 totals 15 residues. CDR1 is ENHRY and CDR2 is SYGVKD in the germline V gene. V lost 3 bases and J lost 0; bases outside the gene matches: 1. CDR3 in DNA: TGTGCCATCAGTGATACTAGCGGCTCCTACAATGAGCAGTTCTTC. The encoded protein is CAISDTSGSYNEQFF.

The chain is built from TRBV7-9 and TRBJ1-2; 12 bases line up with TRBD1. V dropped 4 bases and J dropped 0; count of bases not matched to a gene: 3. The length of the CDR3 is 16 residues. Germline V gives CDR1 SEHNR, CDR2 FQNEAQ (reference sequence). CDR3 amino acids: CASSWDRGPTNYGYTF. CDR3 DNA: TGTGCCAGCAGCTGGGACAGGGGGCCGACTAACTATGGCTACACCTTC.

J is TRBJ2-7 and V is TRBV9; D perhaps matches TRBD1 (6 bases). V lost 0 bases and J lost 7, with 14 bases in between. Germline V lookup: CDR1 SGDLS, CDR2 YYNGEE. CDR3 length: 14 residues. The DNA for the CDR3 is TGTGCCAGCAGCGTAGCTACAGGGACGTCAGAGCAGTACTTC. Its protein product is CASSVATGTSEQYF.

The V and J genes are TRBV3-1 (or the pseudogene TRBV3-2) and TRBJ1-2; TRBD1 matches at 7 bases. The CDR3 has 14 residues. V shed 4 bases, J shed 11 bases, and the junction held 13 bases outside the gene matches. Germline CDR1 is LGHDT and CDR2 is YNNKEL (reference sequence). The CDR3 DNA reads as TGTGCCAGCAGCCTCCACCCAGGGGGTAAGAGGTACACCTTC. Protein product: CASSLHPGGKRYTF.

V and J are TRBV4-3 and TRBJ1-2, with D maybe TRBD1 (6 bases). CDR1 and CDR2 (germline): LGHNA, YSLEER. The CDR3 covers 14 residues. V was pared by 1 base and J by 6 bases, with 12 bases between. The CDR3 here is CASSQASGVDGYTF. In nucleotides, the CDR3 is TGCGCCAGCAGCCAAGCATCAGGGGTGGATGGCTACACCTTC.

The chain is built from TRBV7-3 and TRBJ1-1; 8 bases are shared with TRBD1. Germline V gene data show CDR1 as SGHTA and CDR2 as FQGTGA. The CDR3 is 13 residues long. The trim removed 1 base at V and 7 bases at J, leaving 2 bases unmatched. CDR3 coding DNA: TGTGCCAGCAGCTTAATGGGGACAGGTGAAGCTTTCTTT. It is translated as CASSLMGTGEAFF.

J is TRBJ2-7 and V is TRBV19; 11 positions match TRBD2. This CDR3 region has 14 residues. V trimming: 6 bases; J trimming: 3 bases; junction bases outside the gene matches: 4. CDR1 LNHDA and CDR2 SQIVND come from the germline V gene (reference sequence). The CDR3 DNA sequence: TGTGCCAGTAGCATTGGACTAGCGGGCTACGAGCAGTACTTC. Translated, it gives CASSIGLAGYEQYF.

This chain joins TRBV29-1 and TRBJ1-4; 8 bases map to TRBD1. The V segment lost 6 bases and the J segment 6 bases; nucleotides outside the gene matches: 9. There are 14 residues in the CDR3. The germline V gene has CDR1 SQVTM and CDR2 ANQGSEA. The CDR3 region is CSVYDRGSDEKLFF. The CDR3 DNA is TGCAGCGTCTACGACAGGGGATCGGATGAAAAACTGTTTTTT.

A single count supports this clone. The chain recombines TRBV7-3 with TRBJ2-2, with TRBD2 as a possible D gene (6 bases). Between the trimmed V and J ends, which lost 4 bases and 6 bases, there was a span of 18 bases. The germline CDR1 and CDR2 sequences are SGHTA and FQGTGA. This CDR3 spans 16 amino acids. The CDR3 loop is CASSSRGTTNPGELFF. The DNA for the CDR3 is TGTGCCAGCAGCTCCCGCGGGACCACCAACCCCGGGGAGCTGTTTTTT.

The rearrangement uses TRBV6-2 or TRBV6-3 and TRBJ2-1; D is possibly TRBD2 (6 bases). The germline gives CDR1 MNHEY, CDR2 SVGEGT. The CDR3 is 14 residues long. Trimming took 6 bases from V and 7 from J, leaving 16 bases between them. CDR3 region: CASSTPRRENEQFF. The CDR3 DNA follows: TGTGCCAGCAGCACTCCCAGGAGGGAGAATGAGCAGTTCTTC.

V is TRBV11-2 and J is TRBJ2-7; 9 bases match TRBD1. Germline trimming cut 2 bases from V and 1 base from J; bases unmatched to any gene: 3. This CDR3 has 15 residues. Germline V gene data show CDR1 as SGHAT and CDR2 as FQNNGV. The CDR3 is CASSLSGQGSYEQYF. Written as DNA, the CDR3 is TGTGCCAGCAGCTTAAGCGGACAGGGGTCCTACGAGCAGTACTTC. The full variable domain, its missing parts supplied by reference TRBV11-2 and TRBJ2-7, is EAGVAQSPRYKIIEKRQSVAFWCNPISGHATLYWYQQILGQGPKLLIQFQNNGVVDDSQLPKDRFSAERLKGVDSTLKIQPAKLEDSAVYLCASSLSGQGSYEQYFGPGTRLTVT.

J is TRBJ1-1 and V is TRBV18; the match to TRBD1 covers 7 bases. Germline CDR1 and CDR2: KGHSH and LQKENI. This CDR3 comprises 15 residues. The V gene end was trimmed by 5 bases and the J gene end by 1 base; junction bases not matched to a gene: 7. Written as DNA, the CDR3 is TGTGCCAGCTCATTTAGAGGGGGCCAGAACACTGAAGCTTTCTTT. This gives the protein CASSFRGGQNTEAFF.

CDR3 in amino acids: CASSQDSDQTSGYTDTQYF. CDR3 coding DNA: TGTGCCAGCAGCCAAGATTCCGACCAGACTAGCGGGTATACAGATACGCAGTATTTT. The chain joins TRBV3-1 (or the pseudogene TRBV3-2) to TRBJ2-3, with 10 bases identical to TRBD2. The CDR3 runs to 19 residues. The junction had 12 bases not matched to a gene; V was cut back by 0 bases and J by 3 bases. CDR1 LGHDT and CDR2 YNNKEL come from the germline V gene (reference sequence).